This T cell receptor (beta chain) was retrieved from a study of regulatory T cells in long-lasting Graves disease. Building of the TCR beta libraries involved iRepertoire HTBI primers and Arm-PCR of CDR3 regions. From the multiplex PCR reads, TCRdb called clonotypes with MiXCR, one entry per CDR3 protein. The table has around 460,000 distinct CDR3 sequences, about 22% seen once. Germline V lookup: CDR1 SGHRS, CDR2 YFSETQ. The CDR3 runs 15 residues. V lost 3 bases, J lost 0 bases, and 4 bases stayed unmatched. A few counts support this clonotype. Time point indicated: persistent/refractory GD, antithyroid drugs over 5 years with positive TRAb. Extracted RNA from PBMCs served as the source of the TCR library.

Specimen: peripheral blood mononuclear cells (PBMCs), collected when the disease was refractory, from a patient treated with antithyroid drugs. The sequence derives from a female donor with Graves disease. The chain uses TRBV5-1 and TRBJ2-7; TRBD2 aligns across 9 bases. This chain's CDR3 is CASSYKREASYEQYF. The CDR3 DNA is TGCGCCAGCAGCTACAAGCGGGAGGCCTCCTACGAGCAGTACTTC.